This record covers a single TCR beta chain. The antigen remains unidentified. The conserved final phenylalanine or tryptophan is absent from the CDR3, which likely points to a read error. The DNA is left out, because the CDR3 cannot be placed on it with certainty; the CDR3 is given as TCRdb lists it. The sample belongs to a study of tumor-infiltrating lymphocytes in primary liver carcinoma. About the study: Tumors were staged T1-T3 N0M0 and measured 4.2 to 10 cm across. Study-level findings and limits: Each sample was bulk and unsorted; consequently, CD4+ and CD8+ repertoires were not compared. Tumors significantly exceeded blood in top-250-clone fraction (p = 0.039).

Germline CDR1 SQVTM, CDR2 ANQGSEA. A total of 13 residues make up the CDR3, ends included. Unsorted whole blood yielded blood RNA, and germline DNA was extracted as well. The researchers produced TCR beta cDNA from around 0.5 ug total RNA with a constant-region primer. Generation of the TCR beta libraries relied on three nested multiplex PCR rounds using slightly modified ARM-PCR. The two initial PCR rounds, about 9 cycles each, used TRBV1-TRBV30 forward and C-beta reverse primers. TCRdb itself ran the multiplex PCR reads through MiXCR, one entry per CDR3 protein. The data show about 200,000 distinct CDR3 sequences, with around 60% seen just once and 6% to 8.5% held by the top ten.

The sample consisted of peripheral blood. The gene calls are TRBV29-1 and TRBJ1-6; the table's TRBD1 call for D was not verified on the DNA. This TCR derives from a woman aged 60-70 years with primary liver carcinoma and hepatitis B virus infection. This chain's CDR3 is CSVGDRANSPLRL.